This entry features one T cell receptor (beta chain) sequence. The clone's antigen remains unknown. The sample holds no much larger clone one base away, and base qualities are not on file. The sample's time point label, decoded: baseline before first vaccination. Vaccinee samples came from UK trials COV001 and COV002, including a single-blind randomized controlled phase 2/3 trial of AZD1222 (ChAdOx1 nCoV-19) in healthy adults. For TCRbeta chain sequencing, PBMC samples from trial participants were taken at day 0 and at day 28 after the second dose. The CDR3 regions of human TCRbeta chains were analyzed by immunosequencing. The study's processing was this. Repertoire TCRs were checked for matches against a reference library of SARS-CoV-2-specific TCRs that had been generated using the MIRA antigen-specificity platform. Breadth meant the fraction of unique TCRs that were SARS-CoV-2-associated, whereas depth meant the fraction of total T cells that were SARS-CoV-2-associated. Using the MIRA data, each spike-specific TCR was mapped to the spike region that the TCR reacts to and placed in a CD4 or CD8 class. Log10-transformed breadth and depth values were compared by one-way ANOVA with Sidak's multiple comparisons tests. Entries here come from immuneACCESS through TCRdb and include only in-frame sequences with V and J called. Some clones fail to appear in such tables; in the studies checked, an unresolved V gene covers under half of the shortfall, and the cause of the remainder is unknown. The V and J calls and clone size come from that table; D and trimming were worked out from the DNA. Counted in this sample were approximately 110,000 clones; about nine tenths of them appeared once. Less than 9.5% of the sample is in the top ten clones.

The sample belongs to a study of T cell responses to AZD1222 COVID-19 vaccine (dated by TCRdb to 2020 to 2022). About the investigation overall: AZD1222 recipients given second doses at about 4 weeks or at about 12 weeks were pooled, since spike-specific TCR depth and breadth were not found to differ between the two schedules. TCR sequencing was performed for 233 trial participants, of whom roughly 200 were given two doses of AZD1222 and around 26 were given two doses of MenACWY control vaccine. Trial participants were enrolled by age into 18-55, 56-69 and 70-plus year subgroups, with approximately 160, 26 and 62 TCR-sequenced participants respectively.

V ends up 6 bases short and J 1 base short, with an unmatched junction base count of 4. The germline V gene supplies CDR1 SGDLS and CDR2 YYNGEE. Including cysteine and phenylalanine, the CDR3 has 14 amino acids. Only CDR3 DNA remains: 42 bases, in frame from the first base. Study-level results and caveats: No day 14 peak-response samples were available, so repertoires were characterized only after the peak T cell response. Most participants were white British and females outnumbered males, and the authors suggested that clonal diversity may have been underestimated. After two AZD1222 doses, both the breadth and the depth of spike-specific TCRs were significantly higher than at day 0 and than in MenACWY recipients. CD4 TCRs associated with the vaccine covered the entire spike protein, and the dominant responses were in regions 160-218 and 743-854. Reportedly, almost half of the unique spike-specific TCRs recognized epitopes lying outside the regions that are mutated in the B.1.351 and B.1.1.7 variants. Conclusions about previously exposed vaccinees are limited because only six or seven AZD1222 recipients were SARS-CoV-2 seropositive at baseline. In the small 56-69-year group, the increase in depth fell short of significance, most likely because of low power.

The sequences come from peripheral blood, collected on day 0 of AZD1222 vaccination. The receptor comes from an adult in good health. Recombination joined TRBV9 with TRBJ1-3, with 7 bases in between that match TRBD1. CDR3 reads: CASTQGGSGNTIYF. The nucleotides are TGTGCCAGCACCCAGGGGGGGTCTGGAAACACCATATATTTT. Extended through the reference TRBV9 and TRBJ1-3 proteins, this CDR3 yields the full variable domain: DSGVTQTPKHLITATGQRVTLRCSPRSGDLSVYWYQQSLDQGLQFLIQYYNGEERAKGNILERFSAQQFPDLHSELNLSSLELGDSALYFCASTQGGSGNTIYFGEGSWLTVV.